A selection of T cell receptor beta chains follows, all from one sample in a study of shared clonotypes between healthy human individuals. TCRdb's table, derived via immunoSEQ multiplex PCR, lists solely in-frame clones and lacks some. The table shows around 2,000,000 clones, with 85% to 95% occurring only once. Input material: naive CD8+ T cells sorted from blood. The origin of the receptors is a man younger than 35 in good health. Each CDR3 is given with its conserved first and last residue. Fields, in order: V gene, CDR3 length, clone size, CDR3 protein. A clone size is listed for some rows: how often the clone was seen (once, few, many), or a class if it is expanded.

V gene: TRBV4-1; CDR3 length: 13; clone size: -; CDR3 protein: CASSPKATYEQYF
V gene: TRBV28; CDR3 length: 11; clone size: -; CDR3 protein: CASSSRNTIYF
V gene: TRBV15; CDR3 length: 15; clone size: -; CDR3 protein: CATNRGLAEYNEQFF
V gene: TRBV28; CDR3 length: 14; clone size: -; CDR3 protein: CASSLRVAGREQFF
V gene: TRBV30; CDR3 length: 13; clone size: -; CDR3 protein: CAWEDGSSYEQYF
V gene: TRBV13; CDR3 length: 13; clone size: -; CDR3 protein: CASSLGLEPEAFF
V gene: TRBV6-5; CDR3 length: 14; clone size: -; CDR3 protein: CASSYSSGGYEQYF
V gene: TRBV9; CDR3 length: 12; clone size: -; CDR3 protein: CASSEMNTEAFF
V gene: TRBV9; CDR3 length: 14; clone size: -; CDR3 protein: CASSEDRAADTQYF
V gene: TRBV27; CDR3 length: 15; clone size: -; CDR3 protein: CASSLGSGTQNIQCF
V gene: TRBV7-3; CDR3 length: 16; clone size: -; CDR3 protein: CASSHHRQGNTGELFF
V gene: TRBV11-3; CDR3 length: 16; clone size: -; CDR3 protein: CASSPGLAGLTDTQYF
V gene: TRBV5-8; CDR3 length: 15; clone size: -; CDR3 protein: CASSLSPGGGTEAFF
V gene: TRBV27; CDR3 length: 12; clone size: -; CDR3 protein: CASRGQEISLHF
V gene: TRBV4-3; CDR3 length: 15; clone size: once; CDR3 protein: CASSQDTGATREQYF
V gene: TRBV29-1; CDR3 length: 13; clone size: -; CDR3 protein: CSVDSASTGELFF
V gene: TRBV25-1; CDR3 length: 15; clone size: -; CDR3 protein: CASSTGLSYNSPLHF
V gene: TRBV4-1; CDR3 length: 15; clone size: -; CDR3 protein: CASSQVVGGAYEQYF
V gene: TRBV7-7; CDR3 length: 13; clone size: once; CDR3 protein: CASSWGDTDTQYF
V gene: TRBV13; CDR3 length: 13; clone size: -; CDR3 protein: CASSSDKDNEQFF
V gene: TRBV7-9; CDR3 length: 16; clone size: once; CDR3 protein: CASSQPSYEGAHTQYF
V gene: TRBV9; CDR3 length: 15; clone size: -; CDR3 protein: CASQSPGANYNEQFF
V gene: TRBV29-1; CDR3 length: 11; clone size: -; CDR3 protein: CSGKRGGEQFF
V gene: TRBV19; CDR3 length: 15; clone size: -; CDR3 protein: CASSISPSGANVLTF
V gene: TRBV11-1; CDR3 length: 12; clone size: -; CDR3 protein: CASSPPGHEQFF
V gene: TRBV5-5; CDR3 length: 14; clone size: -; CDR3 protein: CASSLDRGSYEQYF
V gene: TRBV7-9; CDR3 length: 12; clone size: once; CDR3 protein: CASSFSDTEAFF
V gene: TRBV10-3; CDR3 length: 12; clone size: once; CDR3 protein: CATGGLAYEQYF
V gene: TRBV9; CDR3 length: 14; clone size: -; CDR3 protein: CASSVGAGAYEQYF
V gene: TRBV11-2; CDR3 length: 19; clone size: -; CDR3 protein: CASSLGYRDISFWGTEAFF
V gene: TRBV29-1; CDR3 length: 13; clone size: -; CDR3 protein: CSVNPISDFGYTF
V gene: TRBV27; CDR3 length: 11; clone size: -; CDR3 protein: CASRTGVEQYF
V gene: TRBV27; CDR3 length: 16; clone size: -; CDR3 protein: CASSSWAGDTSYEQYF
V gene: TRBV27; CDR3 length: 16; clone size: -; CDR3 protein: CASSLTLAGGADTQYF
V gene: TRBV7-9; CDR3 length: 12; clone size: -; CDR3 protein: CASSPPTDTQYF
V gene: TRBV7-9; CDR3 length: 17; clone size: -; CDR3 protein: CASSPGTGTGLYNEQFF
V gene: TRBV7-6; CDR3 length: 14; clone size: -; CDR3 protein: CASSLGTSGDEQYF
V gene: TRBV7-2; CDR3 length: 13; clone size: -; CDR3 protein: CASSLRPTYEQYF
V gene: TRBV5-4; CDR3 length: 16; clone size: -; CDR3 protein: CASSLGTSLSYNEQFF
V gene: TRBV7-9; CDR3 length: 12; clone size: -; CDR3 protein: CASSSGTGVAFF
V gene: TRBV7-9; CDR3 length: 13; clone size: -; CDR3 protein: CASTQDWVETQYF
V gene: TRBV11-2; CDR3 length: 14; clone size: once; CDR3 protein: CASSLTGGWETQYF
V gene: TRBV11-2; CDR3 length: 15; clone size: -; CDR3 protein: CASSTSGGAINTQYF
V gene: TRBV27; CDR3 length: 15; clone size: -; CDR3 protein: CASSSLSAGGYEQYF
V gene: TRBV5-4; CDR3 length: 15; clone size: -; CDR3 protein: CASSGGTSVRNEQFF
V gene: TRBV7-8; CDR3 length: 18; clone size: -; CDR3 protein: CASSPPRTGRGPNEKLFF
V gene: TRBV18; CDR3 length: 15; clone size: -; CDR3 protein: CASSPGAGGVYEQYF
V gene: TRBV2; CDR3 length: 15; clone size: -; CDR3 protein: CASSLPDSYNQPQHF
V gene: TRBV30; CDR3 length: 15; clone size: -; CDR3 protein: CAWSVKGAGNQPQHF
V gene: TRBV2; CDR3 length: 18; clone size: once; CDR3 protein: CASSEEPWTSGDHNEQFF
V gene: TRBV6-6; CDR3 length: 16; clone size: -; CDR3 protein: CASSYSVASPTDEQFF
V gene: TRBV19; CDR3 length: 13; clone size: -; CDR3 protein: CASDPRGFGEAFF
V gene: TRBV7-3; CDR3 length: 14; clone size: -; CDR3 protein: CASRDSLMNTEAFF
V gene: TRBV27; CDR3 length: 17; clone size: once; CDR3 protein: CASSLGPGTGGSGELFF